The source of this T cell receptor (beta chain) is a study of response to subunit inactivated influenza vaccine. As regards this clonotype: The target antigen is unknown.

Overall study findings and caveats: Few new T cells, the authors suggested, are recruited by each seasonal influenza vaccination.

Per germline, CDR1 LNHNV and CDR2 YYDKDF (reference sequence). The CDR3 is 14 amino acids. The trim removed 0 bases at V and 6 bases at J, leaving 2 bases unmatched. TCRdb reprocessed the RT-PCR reads with MiXCR, giving one entry per CDR3 protein. The sample gives 750,000 to 850,000 distinct CDR3 sequences, around a sixth of which show up once; about a tenth is in the top ten. The receptor comes from a man over 45 who received an inactivated influenza vaccine. Sequenced here: PBMCs from blood, sampled approximately 5 days after vaccination. The chain joins TRBV15 to TRBJ2-3; 8 bases align to TRBD1. This CDR3 is CATSREDRADTQYF. The CDR3 DNA reads TGTGCCACCAGCAGAGAGGACAGGGCGGATACGCAGTATTTT.